The source of this T cell receptor beta chain is a study of cytomegalovirus exposure and HLA in healthy donors. Study summary: HLA-typed donors were the source of around 87 million unique TCRs, which an early data release held.

The CDR3 length is 14 residues. Germline-derived CDR1 and CDR2 are MNHNY and SVGAGI (reference sequence). The trim removed 5 bases at V and 7 bases at J, leaving 5 bases unmatched. Study-level results: Earlier analysis yielded a pattern in which most TCR beta V segments were productive about 87% or about 30% of the time. According to the study, around 150 TCR beta chains were cytomegalovirus-associated.

Only one count was recorded for this clone. Its antigen is not known. PCR primers comprised 60 Vbeta and 13 Jbeta primers. As handled by the study authors: Approximately 83 million unique TCR beta chains, roughly 10 million shared, were counted in a later analysis. Sequenced by immunoSEQ multiplex PCR; TCRdb stores in-frame clones only, minus some. D and trimming come from the DNA, and the V and J calls and clone size come from that table. Counted here are about 74,000 clones, about three quarters occurring once; the ten biggest clones make up approximately 12%. The TCR originated in a woman between 40 and 55 years old in good health and CMV-seropositive. V usage is TRBV6-6 and J usage is TRBJ1-4, with 9 bases identical to TRBD1. Sequencing was performed on PBMCs. The CDR3 DNA sequence: TGTGCCAGCAGTCAGGGACAGGGCGGTGAAAAACTGTTTTTT. This translates into CASSQGQGGEKLFF.